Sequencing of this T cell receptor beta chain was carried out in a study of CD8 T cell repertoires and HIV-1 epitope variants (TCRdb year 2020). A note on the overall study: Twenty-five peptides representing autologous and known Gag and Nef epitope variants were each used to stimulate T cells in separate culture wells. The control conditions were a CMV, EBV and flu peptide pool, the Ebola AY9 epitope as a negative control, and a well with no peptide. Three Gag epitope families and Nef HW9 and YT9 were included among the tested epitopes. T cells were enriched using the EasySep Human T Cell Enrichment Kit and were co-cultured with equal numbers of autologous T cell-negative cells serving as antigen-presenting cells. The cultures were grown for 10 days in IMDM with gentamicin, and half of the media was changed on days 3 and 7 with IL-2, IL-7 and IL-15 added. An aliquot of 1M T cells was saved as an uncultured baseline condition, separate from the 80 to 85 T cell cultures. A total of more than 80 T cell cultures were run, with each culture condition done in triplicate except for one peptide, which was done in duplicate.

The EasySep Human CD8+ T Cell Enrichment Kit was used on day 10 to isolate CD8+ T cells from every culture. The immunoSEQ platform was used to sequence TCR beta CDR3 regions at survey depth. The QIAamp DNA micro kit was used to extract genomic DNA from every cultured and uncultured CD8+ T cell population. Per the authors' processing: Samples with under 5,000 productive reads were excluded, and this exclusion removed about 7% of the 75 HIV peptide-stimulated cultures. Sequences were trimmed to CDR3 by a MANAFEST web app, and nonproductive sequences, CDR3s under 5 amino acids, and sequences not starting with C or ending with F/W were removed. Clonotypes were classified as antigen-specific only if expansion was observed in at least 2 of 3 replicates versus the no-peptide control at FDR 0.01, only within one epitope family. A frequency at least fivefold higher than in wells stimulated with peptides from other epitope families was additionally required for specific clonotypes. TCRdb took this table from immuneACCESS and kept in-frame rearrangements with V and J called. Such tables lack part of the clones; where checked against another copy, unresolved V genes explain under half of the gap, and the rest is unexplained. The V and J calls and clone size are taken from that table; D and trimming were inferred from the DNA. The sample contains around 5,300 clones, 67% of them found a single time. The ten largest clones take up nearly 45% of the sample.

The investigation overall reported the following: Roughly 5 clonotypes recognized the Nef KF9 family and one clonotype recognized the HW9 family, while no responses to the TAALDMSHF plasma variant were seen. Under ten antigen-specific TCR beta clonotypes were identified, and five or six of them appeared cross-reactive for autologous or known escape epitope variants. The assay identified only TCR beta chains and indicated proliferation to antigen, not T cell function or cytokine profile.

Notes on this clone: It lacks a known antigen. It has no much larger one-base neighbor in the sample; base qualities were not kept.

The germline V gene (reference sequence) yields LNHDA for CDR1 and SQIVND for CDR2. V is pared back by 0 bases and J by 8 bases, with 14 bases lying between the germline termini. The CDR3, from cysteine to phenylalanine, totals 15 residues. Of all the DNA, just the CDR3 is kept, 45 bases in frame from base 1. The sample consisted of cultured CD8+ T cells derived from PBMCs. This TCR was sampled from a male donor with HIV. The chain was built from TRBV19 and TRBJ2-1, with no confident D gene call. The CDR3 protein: CASSIDLGLRDEQFF. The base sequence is TGTGCCAGTAGTATAGATCTAGGCCTAAGGGATGAGCAGTTCTTC.